This paragraph reports one T cell receptor beta chain. Original handling: Reference gene primer amplification in the assay estimated nucleated cell counts. The data were produced by immunoSEQ multiplex PCR, yet TCRdb's version contains in-frame clones alone and is incomplete. For V, J and clone size, that table is used; D and trimming come from the DNA. The profile shows a few hundred thousand clones, about four fifths of them singletons. The sample originates from a study of blood T cell repertoires in COVID-19. Study details: Sites across the United States, Italy and Spain contributed samples from acute and convalescent COVID-19. T cells, B-cell-depleted T cells, or PBMCs supplied cDNA or gDNA.

The V segment lost 3 bases and the J segment 3 bases; nucleotides outside the gene matches: 8. The germline V gene has CDR1 MNHEY and CDR2 SMNVEV (reference sequence). There are 16 residues in the CDR3. The specimen sequenced was peripheral blood. The chain uses TRBV27 and TRBJ1-2; 9 nucleotides line up with TRBD1. This receptor was taken from a human donor with acute or convalescent COVID-19. The donor label of this sample is uncertain. The CDR3 sequence: CASSFHRQGGDYGYTF. The CDR3 nucleotides are TGTGCCAGCAGTTTCCACAGACAGGGGGGGGACTATGGCTACACCTTC.